Given below is one TCR beta chain in context. The data are from a study of CD8+CD57+ T cells in acquired aplastic anemia. Overall study: On average, sorted CD4+ and CD8+ cells gave roughly 2.9 ug of DNA.

Patients chosen for sequencing had CD8+CD57+ cells that had expanded, as shown by flow cytometry. The patients, all of them, had severe acquired aplastic anemia. Genomic DNA, the template, was used for profiling of the TCR beta VDJ and CDR3. TCRdb processed the reads anew with MiXCR; each CDR3 protein has one entry. Of 150,000 to 180,000 distinct CDR3 sequences detected, roughly half appear once; the ten largest clones hold about 12%. From germline, CDR1 is DFQATT and CDR2 SNEGSKA (reference sequence). The V gene lost 4 bases and the J gene lost 7 bases, with 20 bases spanning the gap. The CDR3 covers 14 residues.

The receptor was isolated from a human donor with aplastic anemia. What was sequenced was sorted CD4+, CD8+, or CD8+CD57+ T cells (not recorded which) from PBMCs. The chain employs TRBV20-1 and TRBJ2-7, with D possibly matching TRBD1 (6 bases). CDR3 bases: TGCAGTGCTACAAACGTTACAGGGTTCGGGGAGCAGTACTTC. As protein: CSATNVTGFGEQYF.